The rows below give T cell receptor beta chains drawn from one sample of a study of T-cell memory formation after mild COVID-19. TCRdb processed the 5' RACE reads anew with MiXCR; each CDR3 protein has one entry. Counted here are over 120,000 distinct CDR3 sequences, under 25% occurring once; the ten biggest clones make up 2% to 2.5%. The source material was PBMCs or a T cell subset sorted from them (not recorded which). These receptors all stem from an adult woman who had mild COVID-19 (a few samples of this study predate the infection). Cell type and time point are not known. Both conserved end residues are part of each CDR3. The size of a clone is reported for some rows only, either as once, few or many, or as a class for expanded clones.

j_call v_call clone_size cdr3_aa
TRBJ1-2 TRBV10-3 . CAITPGQGGYGYTF
TRBJ1-1 TRBV6-5 few CASSYGTGVRKAFF
TRBJ2-3 TRBV7-3 . CASSFHGLAGGDTQYF
TRBJ2-5 TRBV20-1 . CSASLHPGETQYF
TRBJ1-2 TRBV7-3 . CASSLFPGQIGGYTF
TRBJ2-1 TRBV7-6 many CASSSGTSGYNEQFF
TRBJ2-5 TRBV12-3/TRBV12-4 few CASSLVRNGETQYF
TRBJ2-3 TRBV7-3 . CASSLTRTVDTQYF
TRBJ2-2 TRBV20-1 . CSARASPGTLTGELFF
TRBJ2-3 TRBV10-3 . CAISLGLAGGDTQYF
TRBJ2-1 TRBV7-2 many CASSIRGANEQFF
TRBJ2-7 TRBV24-1 once CATSEAGLSEQYF
TRBJ2-5 TRBV13 few CASSFGGLRETQYF
TRBJ1-6 TRBV12-3/TRBV12-4 few CASRSGGTGGSPLHF
TRBJ1-2 TRBV7-9 . CASTRLYGYTF
TRBJ1-5 TRBV6-5 few CASSYGQGSRPQHF
TRBJ1-2 TRBV25-1 few CASSESASYGYTF
TRBJ2-5 TRBV7-9 few CASSTPPRETQYF
TRBJ2-7 TRBV12-3/TRBV12-4 . CASSFWLREVSGEQYF
TRBJ2-5 TRBV2 . CASSEGGRAETQYF
TRBJ1-1 TRBV6-5 many CASISGSRGAEAFF
TRBJ2-7 TRBV12-3/TRBV12-4 few CASSPNPGKQYF
TRBJ2-1 TRBV5-8 few CASSLRGGLAGSNEQFF
TRBJ2-1 TRBV11-1 . CASKRVAGAYNEQFF
TRBJ2-5 TRBV24-1 . CATSDLGVAGQETQYF
TRBJ2-1 TRBV18 many CASSVGFRSEQFF
TRBJ1-2 TRBV5-5 few CASSFMGARDGYTF
TRBJ2-3 TRBV11-2 . CASSLLGLRPDTQYF
TRBJ2-7 TRBV6-5 . CASSKDRPGGYEQYF
TRBJ2-7 TRBV7-6 few CASSSRGREQYF